This T cell receptor (beta chain) was obtained from a study of blood T cell repertoires in COVID-19. In the study overall: PBMCs, B-cell-depleted T cells, or T cells provided the cDNA or gDNA that made up the material.

Data came from immunoSEQ multiplex PCR; TCRdb stores just in-frame clones and leaves some out. The sample shows around 370,000 clones, roughly 90% of them seen only once. With 8 bases clipped from V and 8 bases from J, the junction kept 11 bases outside the gene matches. Germline V gives CDR1 MNHEY, CDR2 SVGAGI. CDR3 size: 13 residues. J is TRBJ1-2 and V is TRBV6-5; TRBD1 agrees at 7 bases. Material: peripheral blood. The receptor comes from a woman in her 70s with COVID-19, enrolled during active disease. CDR3 nucleotide sequence: TGTGCCAGCCGAGTAGGGGGCATTTTAGGCTACACCTTC. Translation: CASRVGGILGYTF.